The subject of this entry is one TCR beta chain. The antigen is not known. The data were obtained in a study of shared clonotypes between healthy human individuals. About the research overall: Two female and a few male donors aged 18 to 49 were enrolled.

Study results and caveats: Memory subsets generally showed lower estimated richness than naive subsets.

The V and J ends lost 1 base and 4 bases respectively, with 7 bases between them. Per germline, CDR1 GTSNPN and CDR2 SVGIG (reference sequence). The CDR3 covers 12 residues. Deep-level running was used for the assay. The authors split each subset's genomic DNA evenly across several immunoSEQ plates. Clones were read by immunoSEQ multiplex PCR, and TCRdb kept only the in-frame ones, dropping some. Among 2,100,000 or so clones listed, almost 96% were seen once. The TCR comes from a man aged 18 to 29 in good health. The chain is built from TRBV30 and TRBJ1-2, with D unclear. Source material: naive CD4+ T cells sorted from blood. Subset described: CD45RA+ positively selected. DNA for the CDR3: TGTGCCTGGAGTGCGGGCAGCTATGGCTACACCTTC. It translates to CAWSAGSYGYTF.